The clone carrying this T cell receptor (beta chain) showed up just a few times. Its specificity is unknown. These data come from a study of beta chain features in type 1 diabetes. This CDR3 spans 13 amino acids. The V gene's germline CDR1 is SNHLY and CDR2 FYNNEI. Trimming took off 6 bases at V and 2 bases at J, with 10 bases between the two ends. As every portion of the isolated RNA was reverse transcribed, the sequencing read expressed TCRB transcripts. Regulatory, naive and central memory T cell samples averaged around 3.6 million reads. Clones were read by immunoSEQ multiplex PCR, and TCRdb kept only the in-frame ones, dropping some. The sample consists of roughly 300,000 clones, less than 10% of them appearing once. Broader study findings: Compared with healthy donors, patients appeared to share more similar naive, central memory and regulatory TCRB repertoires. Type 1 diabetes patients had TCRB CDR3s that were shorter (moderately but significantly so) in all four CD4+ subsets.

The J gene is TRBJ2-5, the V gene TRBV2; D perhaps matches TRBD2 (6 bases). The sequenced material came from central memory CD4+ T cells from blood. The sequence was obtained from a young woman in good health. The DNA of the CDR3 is TGTGCCAGCAGGGGGGACTGGCAAGAGACCCAGTACTTC. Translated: CASRGDWQETQYF.